Following are 20 T cell receptor beta chains from one sample sequenced in a study of cytomegalovirus exposure and HLA in healthy donors. Primers included in the PCR were 60 Vbeta and 13 Jbeta primers. Sequenced by immunoSEQ multiplex PCR; TCRdb stores in-frame clones only, minus some. The repertoire table contains 55,000 to 75,000 clones. The material sequenced was PBMCs. The source is a male donor in good health and CMV-seronegative.

The chain joins TRBV19 to TRBJ1-1; no definite D call. Per the germline V gene, CDR1 is LNHDA and CDR2 is SQIVND (reference sequence). The CDR3 loop spans 13 amino acids. Between the trimmed V and J ends, which lost 5 bases and 1 base, there was a span of 8 bases. Here the CDR3 reads CASSFMANTEAFF. The DNA of the CDR3 is TGTGCCAGTAGTTTCATGGCGAACACTGAAGCTTTCTTT.

This sequence joins TRBV18 and TRBJ1-2, with 8 nucleotides matching TRBD1. Germline V gives CDR1 KGHSH, CDR2 LQKENI. With V trimmed by 6 bases and J by 6 bases, 9 bases remained unmatched. CDR3 length: 14 amino acids. DNA of the CDR3: TGTGCCAGCTCTCTCTCGACAGGGGCGAATGGCTACACCTTC. Amino acid sequence: CASSLSTGANGYTF. The complete variable domain, with remaining parts taken from reference TRBV18 and TRBJ1-2, reads NAGVMQNPRHLVRRRGQEARLRCSPMKGHSHVYWYRQLPEEGLKFMVYLQKENIIDESGMPKERFSAEFPKEGPSILRIQQVVRGDSAAYFCASSLSTGANGYTFGSGTRLTVV.

V usage is TRBV7-8 and J usage is TRBJ1-4; 9 bases align to TRBD1. The V gene end was trimmed by 6 bases and the J gene end by 5 bases; junction bases not matched to a gene: 10. Looked up from germline, CDR1 is SGHVS and CDR2 is FQNEAQ. CDR3 size: 16 residues. The CDR3 spells CASSPGAGTGNEKLFF. CDR3 nucleotide sequence: TGTGCCAGCAGTCCTGGCGCCGGGACAGGGAATGAAAAACTGTTTTTT.

The chain recombines TRBV6-5 with TRBJ1-3; D ambiguous. The CDR3 is 16 amino acids. Trimming cost V 3 bases and J 0 bases, with 12 bases left between them. The germline CDR1 and CDR2 sequences are MNHEY and SVGAGI. The CDR3 loop is CASSYTRWFSGNTIYF. CDR3 DNA: TGTGCCAGCAGTTATACCCGGTGGTTCTCTGGAAACACCATATATTTT.

This rearrangement joins TRBV19 to TRBJ2-1; 10 positions match TRBD2. J gave up 5 bases and V 3 bases, and 7 bases lay outside the gene matches. CDR3 length: 16 amino acids. CDR1 is LNHDA, CDR2 SQIVND, per germline (reference sequence). The CDR3, as DNA: TGTGCCAGTAGTATCTTCACTAGCGGGGCCGACAATGAGCAGTTCTTC. This encodes CASSIFTSGADNEQFF. Full variable domain (outside the CDR3, taken from reference TRBV19 and TRBJ2-1): DGGITQSPKYLFRKEGQNVTLSCEQNLNHDAMYWYRQDPGQGLRLIYYSQIVNDFQKGDIAEGYSVSREKKESFPLTVTSAQKNPTAFYLCASSIFTSGADNEQFFGPGTRLTVL.

This chain uses TRBV7-9 with TRBJ2-3; a weak D match, TRBD1 (6 bases). Germline V lookup: CDR1 SEHNR, CDR2 FQNEAQ (reference sequence). V was pared by 0 bases and J by 4 bases, with 17 bases between. CDR3 length: 17 residues. CDR3 sequence (DNA): TGTGCCAGCAGCTTAGCGCTTCTTGGGGGCGCTTCAGATACGCAGTATTTT. It codes for CASSLALLGGASDTQYF.

The chain has TRBV5-8 and TRBJ1-5; D is perhaps TRBD1 (6 bases). Per the germline V gene, CDR1 is SGHTS and CDR2 is YDEGEE. This CDR3 is 14 amino acids long. Trimming removed 2 bases at V and 5 bases at J, with 11 bases between. DNA of the CDR3: TGTGCCAGCAGCTTCGGACAGCCATATCAGCCCCAGCATTTT. The encoded protein is CASSFGQPYQPQHF.

The chain joins TRBV7-9 to TRBJ2-2; TRBD2 agrees at 10 bases. The germline gives CDR1 SEHNR, CDR2 FQNEAQ (reference sequence). The CDR3 runs to 15 residues. Losses at the gene ends were 5 bases for V and 5 bases for J; bases not matched to a gene: 5. The CDR3 DNA reads as TGTGCCAGCAGCCAAACTAGCGGGATAACCGGGGAGCTGTTTTTT. This codes for CASSQTSGITGELFF. Full variable domain (outside the CDR3, taken from reference TRBV7-9 and TRBJ2-2): DTGVSQNPRHKITKRGQNVTFRCDPISEHNRLYWYRQTLGQGPEFLTYFQNEAQLEKSRLLSDRFSAERPKGSFSTLEIQRTEQGDSAMYLCASSQTSGITGELFFGEGSRLTVL.

The CDR3 region has the DNA TGTGCCAGTAGTTCGCAGCGGGAGGGGGCGCGGAAGACCCAGTACTTC. Translating gives CASSSQREGARKTQYF. The rearrangement joins TRBV19 to TRBJ2-5; 10 bases are a match to TRBD2. The CDR3 extends over 16 amino acids. Germline CDR1 LNHDA, CDR2 SQIVND (reference sequence). The trim removed 5 bases at V and 6 bases at J, leaving 12 bases unmatched.

The genes are TRBV2 and TRBJ2-3; TRBD2 matches 7 bases. From germline, CDR1 is SNHLY and CDR2 FYNNEI. V gave up 9 bases and J gave up 5 bases; unmatched junction bases: 8. CDR3 length: 13 residues. The DNA for the CDR3 is TGTGCCAGGGAGGGAGTAGCGGGAGATACGCAGTATTTT. Its protein product is CAREGVAGDTQYF.

The chain is built from TRBV18 and TRBJ2-5; TRBD2 agrees at 10 bases. With V trimmed by 3 bases and J by 3 bases, 16 bases remained unmatched. This CDR3 spans 19 amino acids. The V gene's germline CDR1 is KGHSH and CDR2 LQKENI. Here the CDR3 reads CASSPRPNTLAGEEETQYF. As DNA, the CDR3 is TGTGCCAGCTCACCGAGGCCAAATACTCTAGCGGGAGAAGAAGAGACCCAGTACTTC.

This chain connects TRBV30 to TRBJ2-5; D perhaps matches TRBD2 (7 bases). The J call is in doubt because the DNA end fits TRBJ2-7 better. The germline V gene encodes CDR1 GTSNPN and CDR2 SVGIG (reference sequence). The CDR3 contains 14 residues. The CDR3 sequence is CAWTRPGGGYEQYF. The CDR3 nucleotides are TGTGCCTGGACCCGGCCGGGGGGCGGGTACGAGCAGTACTTC.

V usage is TRBV14 and J usage is TRBJ2-5; possible D gene TRBD1, 5 bases. This CDR3 spans 15 amino acids. Germline V lookup: CDR1 SGHDN, CDR2 FVKESK. V lost 4 bases and J 6 bases, leaving 18 bases between the germline ends. This CDR3 reads CASSRNTGTPKTQYF. CDR3 in DNA: TGTGCCAGCAGCCGGAATACAGGTACCCCGAAGACCCAGTACTTC.

The chain has TRBV6-5 and TRBJ2-7; 9 nucleotides agree with TRBD2. This CDR3 comprises 15 residues. Looked up from germline, CDR1 is MNHEY and CDR2 is SVGAGI. The V segment lost 4 bases and the J segment 3 bases; nucleotides outside the gene matches: 7. The CDR3 DNA reads TGTGCCAGCAGTTTCAGCGGGGGGTCTTACTACGAGCAGTACTTC. It translates to CASSFSGGSYYEQYF.

The V call is TRBV19, the J call TRBJ1-1; no clear D gene. Trimming left V 3 bases short and J 4 bases short, with 9 bases between. The CDR3 covers 13 residues. CDR1 LNHDA and CDR2 SQIVND come from the germline V gene (reference sequence). The CDR3 here is CASSMGRVTEAFF. DNA for the CDR3: TGTGCCAGTAGTATGGGGAGAGTCACTGAAGCTTTCTTT.

V is TRBV29-1 and J is TRBJ2-2; D might be TRBD2 (5 bases). Germline V gene data show CDR1 as SQVTM and CDR2 as ANQGSEA. Trimming pared 7 bases from V and 0 bases from J, leaving 9 bases between. This CDR3 has 13 amino acids. The CDR3 loop reads CSALRANTGELFF. The CDR3, as DNA: TGCAGCGCCCTGAGGGCGAACACCGGGGAGCTGTTTTTT.

The chain recombines TRBV7-9 with TRBJ2-7, with TRBD2 matching 7 bases. The CDR3 sequence is 15 residues long. Trimming removed 1 base from V and 3 bases from J; junction bases left unmatched: 6. CDR1 is SEHNR and CDR2 is FQNEAQ in the germline V gene (reference sequence). CDR3: CASSLGGGSGYEQYF. The CDR3 DNA reads as TGTGCCAGCAGCTTAGGGGGCGGGAGCGGCTACGAGCAGTACTTC.

This rearrangement joins TRBV6-6 to TRBJ1-1; D is perhaps TRBD1 (5 bases). The germline gives CDR1 MNHNY, CDR2 SVGAGI (reference sequence). Between the trimmed V and J ends, which lost 4 bases and 5 bases, there was a span of 14 bases. CDR3 length equals 14 residues. CDR3 sequence reads: CASSSGRAGTEAFF. The CDR3, as DNA: TGTGCCAGCAGTTCGGGACGGGCGGGGACTGAAGCTTTCTTT.

This chain links TRBV29-1 with TRBJ2-7, with 8 nucleotides matching TRBD1. This CDR3 comprises 14 residues. The V segment lost 5 bases and the J segment 3 bases; nucleotides outside the gene matches: 9. CDR1 and CDR2 from the germline V gene are SQVTM and ANQGSEA. CDR3 protein: CSVQGVDRVYEQYF. The CDR3 nucleotides are TGCAGCGTTCAGGGTGTGGACAGGGTCTACGAGCAGTACTTC.

The CDR3 spells CASSYSTGRRNSPLHF. The CDR3, as DNA: TGTGCCAGCAGTTACTCGACAGGGAGGAGGAATTCACCCCTCCACTTT. The V call is TRBV6-5, the J call TRBJ1-6, with 7 nucleotides matching TRBD1. Germline trimming cut 0 bases from V and 7 bases from J; bases unmatched to any gene: 6. The CDR3 totals 16 residues. Germline CDR1 MNHEY, CDR2 SVGAGI.